These 13 T cell receptor beta chains were all obtained from the same sample, sequenced in a study of blood T cell repertoires in COVID-19. The method was immunoSEQ multiplex PCR; TCRdb's version includes in-frame clones alone and lacks a portion of them. The sample gives 270,000 or so clones, approximately 81% of which show up once; around 2.9% is in the top ten. The material sequenced was peripheral blood. The receptors shown here come from a woman aged 60-70 years with active or convalescent COVID-19.

This rearrangement joins TRBV10-3 to TRBJ1-1; TRBD1 might be the D (6 bases). Germline CDR1 and CDR2: ENHRY and SYGVKD. CDR3 length equals 13 residues. The V end was cut by 6 bases, the J end by 1 base, with 9 bases between. For the CDR3, the DNA is TGTGCCATCAGAGGGGACAAGAACACTGAAGCTTTCTTT. Translation gives CAIRGDKNTEAFF.

The chain links TRBV6-5 to TRBJ2-7; 7 nucleotides match TRBD1. The length of the CDR3 is 13 residues. Germline V gene data show CDR1 as MNHEY and CDR2 as SVGAGI. Losses at the gene ends were 7 bases for V and 2 bases for J; bases not matched to a gene: 5. CDR3 in DNA: TGTGCCAGCACCCGGGACAGCCCCTACGAGCAGTACTTC. Encoded protein: CASTRDSPYEQYF.

The V call is TRBV5-1, the J call TRBJ1-2, with D unresolved. V was pared by 4 bases and J by 4 bases, with 11 bases between. Germline lookup yields CDR1 SGHRS and CDR2 YFSETQ. The CDR3 contains 13 residues. The CDR3 sequence is CASSSPYSYGYTF. CDR3 sequence (DNA): TGCGCCAGCAGCAGTCCTTACAGCTATGGCTACACCTTC.

The rearrangement uses TRBV7-2 and TRBJ1-1, with D possibly matching TRBD1 (6 bases). Germline assignment: CDR1 SGHTA and CDR2 FQGNSA. Trimming took 0 bases from V and 1 from J, leaving 9 bases between them. The CDR3 sequence is 15 residues long. CDR3: CASSLAAGENTEAFF. The CDR3 bases are TGTGCCAGCAGCTTAGCGGCAGGGGAGAACACTGAAGCTTTCTTT.

The chain recombines TRBV30 with TRBJ1-4, with D perhaps matching TRBD1 (6 bases). CDR1 is GTSNPN and CDR2 is SVGIG in the germline V gene (reference sequence). There are 13 residues in the CDR3. Between the trimmed V and J ends, which lost 4 bases and 7 bases, there was a span of 13 bases. The CDR3 here is CAWTEAGAEKLFF. The DNA of the CDR3 is TGTGCCTGGACCGAGGCGGGGGCTGAAAAACTGTTTTTT.

This sequence joins TRBV9 and TRBJ2-7; D is undetermined. V was clipped by 0 bases and J by 1 base, with 8 bases between them. This CDR3 has 14 residues. Per the germline V gene, CDR1 is SGDLS and CDR2 is YYNGEE. CDR3 nucleotide sequence: TGTGCCAGCAGCGTAGAAGACGGGTCCTACGAGCAGTACTTC. It specifies CASSVEDGSYEQYF.

The gene calls are TRBV7-2 and TRBJ1-5, with a possible D match to TRBD1 (6 bases). The ends were cut back, 1 base at V and 5 bases at J, with 12 bases in the middle. The CDR3 consists of 15 residues. Germline V gives CDR1 SGHTA, CDR2 FQGNSA. Here the CDR3 reads CASSLERGIHQPQHF. CDR3 DNA: TGTGCCAGCAGCTTAGAGAGGGGGATACATCAGCCCCAGCATTTT.

This clone was observed a single time. V usage is TRBV7-3 and J usage is TRBJ2-7; TRBD2 is a possible D gene (5 bases). The germline CDR1 and CDR2 sequences are SGHTA and FQGTGA. The CDR3 extends over 14 amino acids. Deletions cut 5 bases from V and 1 base from J, with 12 bases between. This CDR3 reads CASSRTHGSYEQYF. DNA for the CDR3: TGTGCCAGCAGCAGGACTCACGGGTCCTACGAGCAGTACTTC.

V and J are TRBV6-2 or TRBV6-3 and TRBJ2-3; 14 nucleotides align to TRBD2. Germline CDR1 MNHEY, CDR2 SVGEGT. After removal of 5 bases from V and 5 bases from J, the junction contained 9 bases not matched to a gene. The CDR3 loop spans 17 amino acids. The CDR3 region is CASSASTSGGAGDTQYF. CDR3 DNA: TGTGCCAGCAGTGCCTCGACTAGCGGGGGGGCGGGAGATACGCAGTATTTT.

The chain is built from TRBV12-2 and TRBJ2-1; TRBD2 reflects the table's D call only, with no check against the DNA. TRBV12-2 is reported as a pseudogene. The CDR3 spans 18 residues. The DNA of the CDR3 is TGTGCAAGTCGCTTACTGTGTGTGGGGGCTAGCGGGGGCAATGAGCAGTTCTTC. It is translated as CASRLLCVGASGGNEQFF.

The gene calls are TRBV5-1 and TRBJ2-7, with D perhaps TRBD2 (6 bases). The CDR3 contains 15 residues. V lost 1 base and J lost 4, with 15 bases in between. Germline CDR1 is SGHRS and CDR2 is YFSETQ. CDR3 sequence (DNA): TGCGCCAGCAGCTTGATGCCCGGGGGACCATACGAGCAGTACTTC. Amino acid sequence: CASSLMPGGPYEQYF.

The chain links TRBV12-3 or TRBV12-4 to TRBJ2-2, with D possibly TRBD1 on 6 matching bases. V was pared by 5 bases and J by 5 bases, with 9 bases between. This CDR3 has 13 residues. In DNA form, the CDR3 reads TGTGCCAGCAGTCCTGGACAGACCGGGGAGCTGTTTTTT. This sequence encodes CASSPGQTGELFF.

The chain joins TRBV30 to TRBJ2-1; D might be TRBD1 (5 bases). This CDR3 is built from 14 residues. Germline V lookup: CDR1 GTSNPN, CDR2 SVGIG (reference sequence). V gave up 0 bases and J gave up 3 bases, with 9 bases separating them. CDR3 nucleotides: TGTGCCTGGAGTGTAGGGGTAGTCTACAATGAGCAGTTCTTC. Amino acids: CAWSVGVVYNEQFF.